This is a list of T cell receptor beta chains from one sample in a study of T-cell reconstitution after alpha-beta-depleted transplantation in children. TCRdb processed the PCR reads anew with MiXCR; each CDR3 protein has one entry. The sample shows about 210,000 distinct CDR3 sequences, approximately 15% of them seen only once. Sequences were derived from PBMCs, mostly from graft donor cells, sampled 360 days after TCRalphabeta/CD19-depleted stem cell transplant. These receptors came from a male patient between 2 and 15 years old who had a stem cell transplant for acute lymphoblastic leukemia, so the T cells may come from the graft donor. CDR3s include the opening cysteine and the closing phenylalanine or tryptophan. D genes are given only for firm matches. Some rows mark clone size as missing; the rest say once, few, many or name a class of expanded clone.

V gene,clone size,J gene,D gene,CDR3 DNA,CDR3 protein
TRBV6-5,few,TRBJ1-1,TRBD1,TGTGCCAGCAGTTGGACAGGGGGTTTGGTCACTGAAGCTTTCTTT,CASSWTGGLVTEAFF
TRBV5-1,few,TRBJ2-7,NA,TGCGCCAGCAGCTTGGGCTGGAGCTCCTACGAGCAGTACTTC,CASSLGWSSYEQYF
TRBV5-1,few,TRBJ2-1,NA,TGCGCCAGCAGCTTGTTTACGAATGAGCAGTTCTTC,CASSLFTNEQFF
TRBV2,few,TRBJ2-7,NA,TGTGCCAGCAGACCAAGTACGTACGAGCAGTACTTC,CASRPSTYEQYF
TRBV4-3,many,TRBJ2-2,NA,TGCGCCAGCAGCCCCTACGGGACACCTACCGGGGAGCTGTTTTTT,CASSPYGTPTGELFF
TRBV12-3/TRBV12-4,few,TRBJ2-5,NA,TGTGCCAGCAGTTTAGTAGGACCCCCCCTCGAGACCCAGTACTTC,CASSLVGPPLETQYF
TRBV11-1,NA,TRBJ2-2,NA,TGTGCCAGCAGCTTAGTACGGGTTGTGGGAGCGACATCGAACACCGGGGAGCTGTTTTTT,CASSLVRVVGATSNTGELFF
TRBV7-2,many,TRBJ2-1,TRBD1,TGTGCCAGCAGCTTAGGGACAGGACCCTACAATGAGCAGTTCTTC,CASSLGTGPYNEQFF
TRBV9,NA,TRBJ2-3,NA,TGTGCCAGCAGCGTAATTACGAGGGGGACAGATACGCAGTATTTT,CASSVITRGTDTQYF
TRBV9,few,TRBJ2-7,TRBD1,TGTGCCAGCAGCGACCCGACAGGGCTTAACGAGCAGTACTTC,CASSDPTGLNEQYF
TRBV6-1,NA,TRBJ2-2,TRBD1,TGTGCCAGCAGTACCCGGGACAGTTCGCCTCGTACGAACACCGGGGAGCTGTTTTTT,CASSTRDSSPRTNTGELFF
TRBV20-1,NA,TRBJ1-2,TRBD1,TGCAGTGCTAGAGATTGGACAGGGTTGGATGGCTACACCTTC,CSARDWTGLDGYTF
TRBV28,NA,TRBJ2-7,TRBD1,TGTGCCAGCGAAGGACAGGGGCAGCACGAGCAGTACTTC,CASEGQGQHEQYF
TRBV12-3/TRBV12-4,NA,TRBJ1-1,NA,TGTGCCAGCAGTATGATTCTGGGGACTGAAGCTTTCTTT,CASSMILGTEAFF
TRBV29-1,many,TRBJ2-3,NA,TGCAGCGTTGTCTCGCACCGCACAGATACGCAGTATTTT,CSVVSHRTDTQYF
TRBV10-1,few,TRBJ1-1,NA,TGCGCCAGCAGTGCAGTGTTGAACACTGAAGCTCTCTTT,CASSAVLNTEALF
TRBV30,many,TRBJ2-1,TRBD1,TGTGCCTGGAGTGTGTTGGGGACAGGGGTTGAGGAGCAGTTCTTC,CAWSVLGTGVEEQFF
TRBV2,NA,TRBJ2-7,TRBD2,TGTGCCAGCAGGGGACTAGCGGGTTACGAGCAGTACTTC,CASRGLAGYEQYF
TRBV6-2/TRBV6-3,NA,TRBJ2-1,TRBD1,TGTGCCAGCAAAACCGGGACAGGGTTTAACAATGAGCAGTTCTTC,CASKTGTGFNNEQFF
TRBV5-1,NA,TRBJ2-1,TRBD2,TGCGCCAGCAGCTTGGCCTTCGTGGCTAGCGGGTACAATGAGCAGTTCTTC,CASSLAFVASGYNEQFF
TRBV14,NA,TRBJ1-2,TRBD1,TGTGCCAGCAGCGACCGGGACAGGATAGGGGGGGCCTATGGCTACACCTTC,CASSDRDRIGGAYGYTF
TRBV12-3/TRBV12-4,few,TRBJ2-5,TRBD1,TGTGCCAGCAGTCCCACGGACAGGGGTGACGAGACCCAGTACTTC,CASSPTDRGDETQYF
TRBV12-3/TRBV12-4,NA,TRBJ1-2,TRBD1,TGTGCCAGCAGTCCCCAATCCGGACAGGATGGCTACACCTTC,CASSPQSGQDGYTF
TRBV7-8,few,TRBJ2-7,TRBD1,TGTGCCAGCAGCCCCGGTAGGGACAGATCCTACGAGCAGTACTTC,CASSPGRDRSYEQYF
TRBV7-9,NA,TRBJ1-4,TRBD1,TGTGCCAGCAGCCCAGGGGGTCGGACAGTAGAAAAACTGTTTTTT,CASSPGGRTVEKLFF
TRBV12-3/TRBV12-4,NA,TRBJ1-2,NA,TGTGCCAGCAGTTTGGGACCGGGGGGTAGCTATGGCTACACCTTC,CASSLGPGGSYGYTF
TRBV6-6,few,TRBJ1-1,TRBD1,TGTGCCAGCAGTGCCGGACAGGGACCCCTGGCTGAAGCTTTCTTT,CASSAGQGPLAEAFF
TRBV2,few,TRBJ2-2,NA,TGTGCCAGCACCGCCGCGGGGGCCCTAGACACCGGGGAGCTGTTTTTT,CASTAAGALDTGELFF
TRBV29-1,many,TRBJ2-1,NA,TGCAGCGTTAACAATGAGCAGTTCTTC,CSVNNEQFF
TRBV20-1,few,TRBJ2-3,TRBD1,TGCAGTGCTAGAGAGAAGGGGACAGTCCGTTCCCCTTTC,CSAREKGTVRSPF
TRBV20-1,NA,TRBJ2-7,TRBD2,TGCAGTGCCCGCCTAGCGGGGGCCGCGGACGAGCAGTACTTC,CSARLAGAADEQYF
TRBV28,NA,TRBJ2-1,NA,TGTGCCAGCAGTTCTCAGAGGCCCCGATACTACAATGAGCAGTTCTTC,CASSSQRPRYYNEQFF
TRBV12-3/TRBV12-4,few,TRBJ2-1,TRBD2,TGTGCCAGCAGACCCGCCGGGGCGGGGGGACTTTACAATGAGCAGTTCTTC,CASRPAGAGGLYNEQFF
TRBV12-3/TRBV12-4,few,TRBJ1-2,NA,TGTGCCAGCAGTAATACCCGACAGGTTCTTAACTATGGCTACACCTTC,CASSNTRQVLNYGYTF
TRBV12-3/TRBV12-4,many,TRBJ2-7,TRBD2,TGTGCCAGCACCTCAAGCGGGACCTACGAGCAGTACTTC,CASTSSGTYEQYF
TRBV12-3/TRBV12-4,NA,TRBJ2-2,TRBD1,TGTGCCAGCAACCCCCGGGGCAGGGGGCTGACCGGGGAGCTGTTTTTT,CASNPRGRGLTGELFF
TRBV6-6,few,TRBJ2-3,TRBD2,TGTGCCAGCAGTTACTCGAGAGGGAGGGGAGCAGATACGCAGTATTTT,CASSYSRGRGADTQYF
TRBV20-1,few,TRBJ2-2,TRBD1,TGCAGTTACCAGGGGGCGAGAACCGGGGAGCTGTTTTTT,CSYQGARTGELFF
TRBV15,NA,TRBJ2-7,TRBD1,TGTGCCACCAGCACCGGGACAGGGTCCTCCTACGAGCAGTACTTC,CATSTGTGSSYEQYF
TRBV5-5,many,TRBJ2-2,TRBD1,TGTGCCAGCAGCTTGCTGACAGGGCTCACCGGGGAGCTGTTTTTT,CASSLLTGLTGELFF
TRBV3-1,NA,TRBJ2-1,TRBD2,TGTGCCAGCAGCCAACGTAGACTAGCCCCATACAATGAGCAGTTCTTC,CASSQRRLAPYNEQFF
TRBV14,few,TRBJ2-1,NA,TGTGCCAGCAGCCAAAGTCGAAGGGTCCCATTCTCCTACAATGAGCAGTTCTTC,CASSQSRRVPFSYNEQFF
TRBV5-1,NA,TRBJ2-3,TRBD2,TGCGCCAGCAGCTTTAGCGGGGACCATGGGGCAGATACGCAGTATTTT,CASSFSGDHGADTQYF
TRBV5-5,many,TRBJ2-2,TRBD1,TGTGCCAGCAGCTTGGGTCAGGGGGCGAACACCGGGGAGCTGTTTTTT,CASSLGQGANTGELFF
TRBV7-2,few,TRBJ2-5,TRBD2,TGTGCCAGCAGCTTAGGGCTAGCGGAAGAAGAGACCCAGTACTTC,CASSLGLAEEETQYF
TRBV12-3/TRBV12-4,NA,TRBJ2-5,NA,TGTGCCAGCAGCCCCCGCCGCCTAGGGGGCCAAGAGACCCAGTACTTC,CASSPRRLGGQETQYF
TRBV28,NA,TRBJ1-2,TRBD1,TGTGCCAGCAGCCCACATGCGCCGGGACAGGGTCATGGCTACACCTTC,CASSPHAPGQGHGYTF